These T cell receptor beta chains were read from a single sample in a study of blood T cell repertoires in COVID-19. TCRdb's table, derived via immunoSEQ multiplex PCR, lists solely in-frame clones and lacks some. Of some 150,000 clones listed, about nine tenths are singletons. Specimen: peripheral blood. Receptors were obtained from a woman aged 60 to 75 who had recovered from COVID-19. Each CDR3 is given with its conserved first and last residue.

CDR3 length	V gene	CDR3 protein
14	TRBV6-1	CASSEAGRGYGYTF
16	TRBV28	CASSSAPGQGNTEAFF
13	TRBV7-9	CASSHRRANEQYF
13	TRBV29-1	CSVDGGSGNTIYF
15	TRBV4-3	CASSQGVAGVREQYF
13	TRBV18	CASSTRLPDTQYF
17	TRBV19	CASSILAASDGANVLTF
15	TRBV2	CASTITSGGRQTQYF
15	TRBV13	CASSIRTAPNTEAFF
15	TRBV5-1	CASSPGATAYNEQFF
16	TRBV21-1	CASSNTGKGSNQPQHF
17	TRBV19	CASSMAGLAATNEKLFF
17	TRBV28	CASSLSWGRGASEKLFF
17	TRBV7-9	CASSLGQGAGGTETQYF
15	TRBV27	CASSLLGALNEKLFF
13	TRBV28	CASSLQGARGYTF
16	TRBV9	CASSARTSGGRNEQFF
15	TRBV18	CASSPPEARSTEAFF
13	TRBV29-1	CSVEELMNTEAFF
14	TRBV7-3	CASSLQGGGTEAFF
11	TRBV7-9	CASSNTFEAFF
21	TRBV4-1	CASSQRRAGNTRRAASYEQYF
16	TRBV6-2/TRBV6-3	CASSPTGRSYNSPLHF
13	TRBV3-1/TRBV3-2	CASSQAGDQPQHF
15	TRBV7-9	CASTISWAPNTEAFF
17	TRBV6-4	CASSPPGQPDNTGELFF
17	TRBV5-4	CASSLGPTGQPENIQYF
15	TRBV7-9	CASSPFWQMNTEAFF
16	TRBV28	CASSSTGGAGANVLTF
16	TRBV6-1	CASSALPGTGDSEQYF
15	TRBV7-2	CASSLGARKRNTIYF
12	TRBV5-1	CASSLDSDTQYF
14	TRBV3-1/TRBV3-2	CASSKRTGGYEQYF
16	TRBV4-2	CASSQGAETSGYEQYF
16	TRBV24-1	CATSDTIGMNTGELFF
15	TRBV6-5	CASSYSSVPGNTIYF
18	TRBV7-9	CASSLAKLAGGRGETQYF
15	TRBV7-9	CASSLMESGLSEAFF
14	TRBV4-3	CASSQDLLQETQYF
14	TRBV5-1	CASSLEQMNTEAFF
13	TRBV12-3/TRBV12-4	CASSGLRPDTEYF
14	TRBV28	CASTSSLPITEAFF
13	TRBV2	CASTTTGANGYTF
13	TRBV7-9	CASSSQQRAEAFF
13	TRBV11-1	CASSLAGGIEQFF
13	TRBV15	CATSHEGTQPQHF
14	TRBV15	CATSRNRLDQPQHF
14	TRBV2	CASSLGELYTEAFF
16	TRBV7-8	CASSLRGGPDNSPLHF
14	TRBV3-1/TRBV3-2	CASSQDSAGVAQYF